Below, 28 T cell receptor beta chains from the same sample are listed, as sequenced in a study of blood T cell repertoires in COVID-19. The data were produced by immunoSEQ multiplex PCR, yet TCRdb's version contains in-frame clones alone and is incomplete. The top ten clones hold less than 2% of a sample with 130,000 or so clones, 80% to 90% of them seen once. Sequenced: peripheral blood. The source is a woman in her fifties or sixties with acute or convalescent COVID-19.

The chain couples TRBV2 to TRBJ1-1; TRBD1 matches 7 bases. The germline CDR1 and CDR2 sequences are SNHLY and FYNNEI. J was trimmed by 1 base and V by 6 bases; bases with no gene match: 11. The CDR3 contains 16 residues. CDR3: CASRHEQGRANTEAFF. The CDR3 DNA reads as TGTGCCAGCAGGCACGAACAGGGGCGGGCGAACACTGAAGCTTTCTTT.

The V call is TRBV5-6, the J call TRBJ2-1, with 7 positions matching TRBD2. J was trimmed by 3 bases and V by 3 bases; bases with no gene match: 3. The germline CDR1 and CDR2 sequences are SGHDT and YYEEEE. This CDR3 spans 14 amino acids. The CDR3 spells CASSWTSVYNEQFF. The CDR3, as DNA: TGTGCCAGCAGCTGGACTAGTGTCTACAATGAGCAGTTCTTC.

The CDR3, as DNA: TGTGCCAGCAGACCTCTATCTGCCCGAGCGGGGGGGCCCTACAATGAGCAGTTCTTC. Protein: CASRPLSARAGGPYNEQFF. The chain joins TRBV7-8 to TRBJ2-1; TRBD2 agrees at 10 bases. There are 19 residues in the CDR3. Unmatched junction bases numbered 16, after V lost 6 bases and J lost 2 bases. Germline V gene sequence: CDR1 SGHVS, CDR2 FQNEAQ.

The rearrangement joins TRBV3-1 (or the pseudogene TRBV3-2) to TRBJ1-6; D call uncertain. CDR1 is LGHDT, CDR2 YNNKEL, per germline (reference sequence). V was clipped by 0 bases and J by 8 bases, with 20 bases between them. The CDR3 runs to 18 residues. The CDR3 here is CASSQERVSYAGYSPLHF. The DNA of the CDR3 is TGTGCCAGCAGCCAAGAGAGGGTCTCATACGCAGGTTATTCACCCCTCCACTTT.

DNA of the CDR3: TGTGCCAGCAGCTTAGCCTTTATCCAGGAAGCTTTCTTT. It codes for CASSLAFIQEAFF. The gene calls are TRBV7-2 and TRBJ1-1; D not certain. Germline values: CDR1 SGHTA, CDR2 FQGNSA. This CDR3 is 13 amino acids long. The V end lost 0 bases, the J end lost 8 bases, and 10 bases lay between the germline ends. The full variable domain, in which reference TRBV7-2 and TRBJ1-1 provide the parts outside the CDR3, is GAGVSQSPSNKVTEKGKDVELRCDPISGHTALYWYRQSLGQGLEFLIYFQGNSAPDKSGLPSDRFSAERTGGSVSTLTIQRTQQEDSAVYLCASSLAFIQEAFFGQGTRLTVV.

V gene TRBV6-5 combines with J gene TRBJ1-1; 7 bases agree with TRBD1. In germline, CDR1 is MNHEY, CDR2 SVGAGI. Trimming at V came to 10 bases and at J to 2 bases, leaving 7 bases not matched to a gene. The CDR3 length is 13 residues. The CDR3 here is CAIRRDRNTEAFF. As DNA, the CDR3 is TGTGCCATTCGCCGGGACAGAAACACTGAAGCTTTCTTT.

V and J are TRBV11-2 and TRBJ1-6, with 9 bases aligning to TRBD1. Germline trimming cut 3 bases from V and 10 bases from J; bases unmatched to any gene: 4. The CDR3 contains 14 residues. The germline V gene encodes CDR1 SGHAT and CDR2 FQNNGV. CDR3 amino acids: CASSFGTGNSPLHF. CDR3 nucleotide sequence: TGTGCCAGCAGCTTTGGGACAGGGAACTCACCCCTCCACTTT.

The gene calls are TRBV29-1 and TRBJ2-4; TRBD1 agrees at 7 bases. The CDR3 is made up of 14 amino acids. Germline V gene lookup returns CDR1 SQVTM and CDR2 ANQGSEA. V shed 5 bases, J shed 7 bases, and the junction held 11 bases outside the gene matches. CDR3 bases: TGCAGCGTTACTCGACAGGGTGGGGCGAACATTCAGTACTTC. Translating gives CSVTRQGGANIQYF.

The chain recombines TRBV24-1 with TRBJ2-3; 7 nucleotides match TRBD1. The CDR3 runs 16 residues. Germline trimming cut 4 bases from V and 6 bases from J; bases unmatched to any gene: 12. Germline V lookup: CDR1 KGHDR, CDR2 SFDVKD. CDR3 protein: CATSDRQKGAGDTQYF. The CDR3 coding sequence is TGTGCCACCAGTGACCGACAGAAGGGGGCTGGGGATACGCAGTATTTT.

J is TRBJ2-1 and V is TRBV15; D may be TRBD1 (6 bases). Deletions cut 3 bases from V and 0 bases from J, with 15 bases between. Germline lookup yields CDR1 LNHNV and CDR2 YYDKDF (reference sequence). This CDR3 is built from 17 residues. In DNA form, the CDR3 reads TGTGCCACCAGCAGTGCCTCCGGGACAATCTCCTACAATGAGCAGTTCTTC. It encodes CATSSASGTISYNEQFF.

V is TRBV10-1 and J is TRBJ1-4; D is unresolved. Germline CDR1 reads WNHNN; CDR2 reads SYGVQD (reference sequence). The CDR3 loop spans 14 amino acids. V was trimmed by 6 bases and J by 6 bases, leaving 14 bases between them. In DNA form, the CDR3 reads TGCGCCAGCAGACGAGGGCGGATTCATGAAAAACTGTTTTTT. It yields the protein CASRRGRIHEKLFF.

The chain couples TRBV6-2 or TRBV6-3 to TRBJ2-7, with a tentative D call TRBD1 (5 bases). The V gene's germline CDR1 is MNHEY and CDR2 SVGEGT. The V and J ends lost 0 bases and 2 bases respectively, with 14 bases between them. The CDR3 runs to 16 residues. The DNA for the CDR3 is TGTGCCAGCAGTTACTCCAGATTACAGGATCCCTACGAGCAGTACTTC. Its translation: CASSYSRLQDPYEQYF.

The DNA of the CDR3 is TGTGCCAGCAGCTCAAGAGGAGATAGCAATCAGCCCCAGCATTTT. Amino acids: CASSSRGDSNQPQHF. This chain connects TRBV4-2 to TRBJ1-5; D gene unclear. The CDR3 length is 15 residues. Germline V lookup: CDR1 LGHNA, CDR2 YNFKEQ. Trimming cost V 5 bases and J 0 bases, with 11 bases left between them.

The J gene is TRBJ2-7, the V gene TRBV6-2 or TRBV6-3; 7 nucleotides line up with TRBD1. The V segment lost 5 bases and the J segment 7 bases; nucleotides outside the gene matches: 20. Per germline, CDR1 MNHEY and CDR2 SVGEGT. The CDR3 contains 17 residues. The CDR3 DNA reads as TGTGCCAGCAGTACGCCCCCCACAGGGGTGCTAAGGGTGGAGCAGTACTTC. It yields the protein CASSTPPTGVLRVEQYF.

This clone was seen a few times. The rearrangement uses TRBV7-3 and TRBJ1-1, with D unresolved. The germline CDR1 and CDR2 sequences are SGHTA and FQGTGA. V was trimmed by 6 bases and J by 1 base, leaving 9 bases between them. The CDR3 contains 13 residues. CDR3 in amino acids: CASRAQPNTEAFF. Written as DNA, the CDR3 is TGTGCCAGCAGGGCTCAACCGAACACTGAAGCTTTCTTT.

The V gene is TRBV27, the J gene TRBJ2-2; possible D gene TRBD2, 6 bases. The CDR3 sequence is 17 residues long. The V gene lost 5 bases and the J gene lost 2 bases, with 18 bases spanning the gap. Germline lookup yields CDR1 MNHEY and CDR2 SMNVEV (reference sequence). Written as DNA, the CDR3 is TGTGCCAGCAGTCGGAATCCGGGACTCGGAAACACCGGGGAGCTGTTTTTT. It encodes CASSRNPGLGNTGELFF.

The CDR3 sequence is CASSKGGPYGYTF. The CDR3 DNA follows: TGTGCCAGCAGCAAAGGAGGTCCCTATGGCTACACCTTC. The chain combines TRBV7-9 with TRBJ1-2; D gene ambiguous. The CDR3 is 13 amino acids. Per the germline V gene, CDR1 is SEHNR and CDR2 is FQNEAQ (reference sequence). The germline V and J ends were trimmed by 5 bases and 4 bases, with 11 bases remaining between them. The full variable domain, its missing parts supplied by reference TRBV7-9 and TRBJ1-2, is DTGVSQNPRHKITKRGQNVTFRCDPISEHNRLYWYRQTLGQGPEFLTYFQNEAQLEKSRLLSDRFSAERPKGSFSTLEIQRTEQGDSAMYLCASSKGGPYGYTFGSGTRLTVV.

The chain uses TRBV6-5 and TRBJ1-4; D is unresolved. From germline, CDR1 is MNHEY and CDR2 SVGAGI. The CDR3 is made up of 14 amino acids. V was pared by 11 bases and J by 0 bases, with 13 bases between. The CDR3 sequence is CASEGGATNEKLFF. In DNA form, the CDR3 reads TGTGCCTCCGAAGGAGGTGCAACTAATGAAAAACTGTTTTTT.

The chain carries TRBV5-1 and TRBJ2-2; 12 positions match TRBD2. CDR1 is SGHRS and CDR2 is YFSETQ in the germline V gene. The length of the CDR3 is 18 residues. V gave up 0 bases and J gave up 3 bases; unmatched junction bases: 6. The CDR3 here is CASSLEPSGGDYTGELFF. The CDR3 region has the DNA TGCGCCAGCAGCTTGGAACCTAGCGGGGGGGATTACACCGGGGAGCTGTTTTTT.

The table lists this clone with a count of one. The CDR3 sequence is CASSLDRGTGNQPQHF. CDR3 sequence (DNA): TGTGCCAGCAGCCTAGATCGAGGGACAGGCAATCAGCCCCAGCATTTT. The V gene is TRBV7-9, the J gene TRBJ1-5; the match to TRBD1 covers 7 bases. The length of the CDR3 is 16 residues. Germline assignment: CDR1 SEHNR and CDR2 FQNEAQ (reference sequence). Trimming took 5 bases from V and 2 from J; bases not matched to a gene: 9. Complete variable domain (other parts from reference TRBV7-9 and TRBJ1-5): DTGVSQNPRHKITKRGQNVTFRCDPISEHNRLYWYRQTLGQGPEFLTYFQNEAQLEKSRLLSDRFSAERPKGSFSTLEIQRTEQGDSAMYLCASSLDRGTGNQPQHFGDGTRLSIL.

The chain recombines TRBV7-3 with TRBJ2-1; 11 positions match TRBD2. Germline-derived CDR1 and CDR2 are SGHTA and FQGTGA. The J segment lost 5 bases and the V segment lost 3 bases, leaving 3 bases of the junction unmatched. This CDR3 comprises 15 residues. The CDR3 nucleotides read TGTGCCAGCAGCTTTAGCGGGGGGGCGCACAATGAGCAGTTCTTC. Encoded protein: CASSFSGGAHNEQFF.

The chain has TRBV5-8 and TRBJ2-3; 7 bases are a match to TRBD1. The CDR3 consists of 15 residues. J was trimmed by 5 bases and V by 3 bases; bases with no gene match: 9. The germline V gene has CDR1 SGHTS and CDR2 YDEGEE. The CDR3 sequence: CASSYTGTAVDTQYF. CDR3 nucleotide sequence: TGTGCCAGCAGCTACACCGGGACAGCGGTAGATACGCAGTATTTT.

For the CDR3, the DNA is TGCGCCAGCAGCCGGCCGGGACAGGGGCTAGGGGAAAAACTGTTTTTT. It translates to CASSRPGQGLGEKLFF. The chain is built from TRBV4-1 and TRBJ1-4, with TRBD1 matching over 10 bases. Germline CDR1 MGHRA, CDR2 YSYEKL. Unmatched junction bases numbered 10, after V lost 4 bases and J lost 8 bases. CDR3 length: 16 amino acids.

This clone appeared a single time. The chain carries TRBV7-3 and TRBJ2-2; D is unresolved. The V end was cut by 0 bases, the J end by 0 bases, with 5 bases between. Germline assignment: CDR1 SGHTA and CDR2 FQGTGA. CDR3 length equals 15 residues. In nucleotides, the CDR3 is TGTGCCAGCAGCTTAACAGACTCGAACACCGGGGAGCTGTTTTTT. Amino acids: CASSLTDSNTGELFF.

The V call is TRBV11-2, the J call TRBJ1-1; the D is unclear. This CDR3 comprises 14 residues. Germline CDR1 SGHAT, CDR2 FQNNGV. V lost 3 bases, J lost 3 bases, and 11 bases lay in between. The chain's CDR3 is CASSLLNRDTEAFF. The DNA for the CDR3 is TGTGCCAGCAGCTTGTTAAACCGAGACACTGAAGCTTTCTTT. Drawing the rest from reference TRBV11-2 and TRBJ1-1, the complete variable domain is EAGVAQSPRYKIIEKRQSVAFWCNPISGHATLYWYQQILGQGPKLLIQFQNNGVVDDSQLPKDRFSAERLKGVDSTLKIQPAKLEDSAVYLCASSLLNRDTEAFFGQGTRLTVV.

The rearrangement links TRBV2 to TRBJ2-2, with D possibly being TRBD2 (5 bases). Trimming took off 1 base at V and 6 bases at J, with 9 bases between the two ends. Germline V gene lookup returns CDR1 SNHLY and CDR2 FYNNEI. The CDR3 length is 14 residues. The CDR3 DNA reads TGTGCCAGCAGTGAAGGGCTAGCCCCCGGGGAGCTGTTTTTT. Protein product: CASSEGLAPGELFF.

The rearrangement joins TRBV2 to TRBJ2-3; a weak D match, TRBD1 (6 bases). Germline-derived CDR1 and CDR2 are SNHLY and FYNNEI. V lost 7 bases to trimming and J lost 5 bases, with 19 bases between them. The CDR3 has 15 residues. CDR3 nucleotides: TGTGCCAGCACCCGGGAAGGGGGTGGGGGAGATACGCAGTATTTT. As protein: CASTREGGGGDTQYF.

The CDR3: CASSSQGNSETQYF. The DNA for the CDR3 is TGTGCCAGCAGCTCACAGGGGAACTCAGAGACCCAGTACTTC. V gene TRBV7-3 combines with J gene TRBJ2-5; TRBD1 agrees at 7 bases. The CDR3 spans 14 residues. Losses at the gene ends were 4 bases for V and 4 bases for J; bases not matched to a gene: 6. In germline, CDR1 is SGHTA, CDR2 FQGTGA.